This T cell receptor (beta chain) was sequenced in a study of molecular identifiers for immune sequencing clone quantification. Study-level findings and limits: In CMV-specific effectors, clones above 20 copies held over 98% of molecules; naive, under 1%. Spiked TCR RNA from one Jurkat cell reportedly showed up when mixed among 850,000 to 1,000,000 naive cells.

Library preparation followed earlier protocols using designated TCR primers. TCRdb called the PCR reads again in MiXCR, with one record for every CDR3 protein. Among fewer than 70,000 distinct CDR3 sequences listed, about a sixth were seen once. This clonotype was observed many times. Its target is unknown. A CD8+CD4-CCR7+CD45RA+ phenotype served as the sorting definition for naive CD8 T cells. The CDR3 is made up of 16 amino acids. Germline V gene lookup returns CDR1 SEHNR and CDR2 FQNEAQ (reference sequence). Trimming shortened V by 1 base and J by 3 bases, and 16 bases separated the two germline ends.

The chain recombines TRBV7-9 with TRBJ2-7, with no clear D. The source material was naive CD8+ T cells from blood, with Jurkat cell RNA spiked in. Regarding subset: FACS-sorted CD8+CD4-CCR7+CD45RA+ naive T cells. The TCR comes from a human donor in good health. Some libraries in this study had Jurkat cell RNA spiked in. CDR3 loop: CASSLGVAQPDYEQYF. CDR3 nucleotide sequence: TGTGCCAGCAGCTTAGGCGTGGCACAACCGGACTACGAGCAGTACTTC.